The subject of this entry is one TCR beta chain. The sample belongs to a study of early T cells in non-severe SARS-CoV-2 infection. Whole-study context: Alpha and beta chains were unpaired, from unsorted whole-blood bulk RNA.

Using its own MiXCR run on the 5' RACE reads, TCRdb lists one record per CDR3 protein. The sample shows 45,000 to 70,000 distinct CDR3 sequences, about 5.9% of them seen only once. Germline assignment: CDR1 MGHRA and CDR2 YSYEKL. CDR3 length: 15 residues. V was shortened by 0 bases and J by 3 bases, with 12 bases between the two germline ends. The sequenced material came from whole blood. This TCR was recovered from an adult who was a healthcare worker with PCR-confirmed SARS-CoV-2 infection or an uninfected control (not recorded which). The genes are TRBV4-1 and TRBJ2-7; D call uncertain. CDR3 amino acids: CASSQDRVEVYEQYF. The CDR3 DNA is TGCGCCAGCAGCCAAGATCGAGTAGAAGTCTACGAGCAGTACTTC.